This TCR beta chain was captured in a study of cytomegalovirus exposure and HLA in healthy donors. Overall study: The approximately 700 first-cohort repertoires shared a platform with the 130 or so validation repertoires, as reported in a later analysis.

The germline V gene has CDR1 SGHRS and CDR2 YFSETQ. V was trimmed by 0 bases and J by 1 base, leaving 16 bases between them. The length of the CDR3 is 17 residues. Regarding this clone: Its antigen is currently unknown.

Points from the study as a whole: Cytomegalovirus association was listed for approximately 160 TCR beta chains. The tendency of first-cohort TCR clusters to co-occur in the roughly 120 validation repertoires was identified by a subsequent analysis. The CMV antigen specificity of a few CMV-associated chains was confirmed through in vitro analysis.

TCRdb's copy holds only in-frame clones and misses some; the assay was immunoSEQ multiplex PCR. Seen here are 70,000 to 75,000 clones, about 95% observed once, and the top ten hold 0.9% to 1.2%. The origin of this receptor is a woman under 30 in good health and CMV-seronegative. The V call is TRBV5-1, the J call TRBJ1-1; TRBD1 might be the D (5 bases). What was sequenced was PBMCs. CDR3 in DNA: TGCGCCAGCAGCTTGGGGGGGGTTTCGAGAGCGAACACTGAAGCTTTCTTT. It yields the protein CASSLGGVSRANTEAFF. The full variable domain, with the rest looked up from reference TRBV5-1 and TRBJ1-1, is KAGVTQTPRYLIKTRGQQVTLSCSPISGHRSVSWYQQTPGQGLQFLFEYFSETQRNKGNFPGRFSGRQFSNSRSEMNVSTLELGDSALYLCASSLGGVSRANTEAFFGQGTRLTVV.